Below, 5 T cell receptor beta chains from the same sample are listed, as sequenced in a study of T cell clonality in common variable immunodeficiency. Using immunoSEQ multiplex PCR, the repertoire was profiled, and TCRdb retains in-frame clones only, with some absent. The repertoire shows 30,000 to 40,000 clones, none seen only once; the top ten take 0.95%. Sequenced input: peripheral blood mononuclear cells. Receptor source: a person between 18 and 75 years old in good health.

This clone was counted at least ten times. The read terminates 3 residues ahead of where the CDR3 ends, so the germline J gene completes it. Other DNA sequences of this sample code for an identical CDR3. J is TRBJ1-1 and V is TRBV2; 8 positions match TRBD1. The CDR3 totals 14 residues. CDR1 is SNHLY and CDR2 is FYNNEI in the germline V gene. The CDR3 bases that were read are TGTGCCAGCAGTCGGACAGGGAGGCCCGAGGAA. Its translation is CASSRTGRPEE. The whole CDR3 protein reads CASSRTGRPEEAFF. Filled out from reference TRBV2 and TRBJ1-1, the complete variable domain reads EPEVTQTPSHQVTQMGQEVILRCVPISNHLYFYWYRQILGQKVEFLVSFYNNEISEKSEIFDDQFSVERPDGSNFTLKIRSTKLEDSAMYFCASSRTGRPEEAFFGQGTRLTVV.

This clone has a count of ten or more. The read ends 3 residues early relative to the CDR3; the germline J gene fills the gap. The chain employs TRBV20-1 and TRBJ2-7, with 7 bases fitting TRBD2. Germline loops: CDR1 DFQATT, CDR2 SNEGSKA (reference sequence). The J segment lost 3 bases and the V segment lost 0 bases, leaving 11 bases of the junction unmatched. The CDR3 has 16 amino acids. The CDR3: CSAREFGGGSLYEQYF. The sequenced part of the CDR3 DNA is TGCAGTGCTAGAGAATTTGGCGGCGGGAGTCTCTACGAG.

This clone was seen repeatedly, ten times or more. The sequenced fragment ends 3 residues before the CDR3 boundary, so the rest is inferred from the germline J gene. The chain is built from TRBV7-9 and TRBJ1-1; the match to TRBD1 covers 8 bases. CDR3 length: 13 amino acids. Germline loops: CDR1 SEHNR, CDR2 FQNEAQ (reference sequence). Losses at the gene ends were 2 bases for V and 6 bases for J; bases not matched to a gene: 2. The part of the CDR3 DNA that was read is TGTGCCAGCAGCTTATGGACAGGGCCTGAA. Protein sequence: CASSLWTGPE. The full CDR3 protein is CASSLWTGPEAFF.

This clone was recorded at least ten times. Read coverage stops 3 residues before the CDR3 terminus; the germline J gene supplies the remainder. The chain recombines TRBV10-3 with TRBJ2-5; 7 bases are shared with TRBD1. Germline V gives CDR1 ENHRY, CDR2 SYGVKD. The V segment lost 4 bases and the J segment 3 bases; nucleotides outside the gene matches: 2. CDR3 length: 13 amino acids. CDR3 sequence reads: CAISGGTEETQYF. Partial CDR3 DNA: TGTGCCATCAGTGGGGGGACAGAAGAGACC.

This clone was seen only a few times. CDR3: CASSLDRAAGLADQETAFF. The sequenced CDR3 bases are TGTGCCAGCAGCTTAGATCGGGCGGCAGGACTAGCGGACCAAGAGACA. The chain links TRBV13 to TRBJ1-1; no clear D gene. The read stops 3 residues short of the end of the CDR3; the missing end is completed from the germline J gene. Germline values: CDR1 PRHDT, CDR2 FYEKMQ (reference sequence). This CDR3 spans 19 amino acids.